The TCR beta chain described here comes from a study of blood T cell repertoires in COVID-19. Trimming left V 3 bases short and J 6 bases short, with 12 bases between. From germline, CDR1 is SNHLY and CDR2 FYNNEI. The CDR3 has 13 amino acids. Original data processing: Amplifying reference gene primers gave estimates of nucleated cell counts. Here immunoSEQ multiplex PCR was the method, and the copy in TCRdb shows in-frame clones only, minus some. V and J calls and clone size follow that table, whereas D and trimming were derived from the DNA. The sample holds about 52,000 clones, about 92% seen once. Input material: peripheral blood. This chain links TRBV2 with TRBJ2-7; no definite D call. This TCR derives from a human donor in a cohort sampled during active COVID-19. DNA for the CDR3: TGTGCCAGCAGTGAGGTCGAGAGAACCGAGCAGTACTTC. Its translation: CASSEVERTEQYF.